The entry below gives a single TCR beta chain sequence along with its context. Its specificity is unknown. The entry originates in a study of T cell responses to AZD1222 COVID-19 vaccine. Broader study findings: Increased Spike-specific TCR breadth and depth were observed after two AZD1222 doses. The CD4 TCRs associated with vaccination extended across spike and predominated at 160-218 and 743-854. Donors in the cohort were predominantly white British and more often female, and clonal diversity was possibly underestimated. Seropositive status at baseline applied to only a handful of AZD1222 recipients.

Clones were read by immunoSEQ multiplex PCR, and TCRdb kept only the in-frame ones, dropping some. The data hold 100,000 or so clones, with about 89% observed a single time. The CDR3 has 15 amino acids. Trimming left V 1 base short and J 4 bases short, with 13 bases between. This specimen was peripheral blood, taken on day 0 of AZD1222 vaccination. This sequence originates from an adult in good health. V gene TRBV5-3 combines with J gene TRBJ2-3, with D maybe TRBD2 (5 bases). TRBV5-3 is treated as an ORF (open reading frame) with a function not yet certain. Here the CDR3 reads CARSLCMRDPDTQYF. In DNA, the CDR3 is TGTGCCAGAAGCTTGTGTATGAGGGATCCAGATACGCAGTATTTT.